A selection of T cell receptor beta chains follows, all from one sample in a study of blood T cell repertoires in COVID-19. Clones were read by immunoSEQ multiplex PCR, and TCRdb kept only the in-frame ones, dropping some. The sample records approximately 230,000 clones, about 86% being singletons. Sequenced input: peripheral blood. The receptors stem from a man older than 75 with acute or convalescent COVID-19. The conserved cysteine and the conserved F or W are not part of the CDR3 here. D genes are given only for firm matches. A row's size may be missing; if present it is once, few, many or a size class.

cdr3_aa	v_call	j_call	d_call	clone_size
ASSLGGRLTYEQY	TRBV28	TRBJ2-7	TRBD2	NA
ASKPQVNYGYT	TRBV19	TRBJ1-2	NA	NA
ASLWGGNQPQH	TRBV28	TRBJ1-5	NA	NA
ASSSRSGSIDEQF	TRBV19	TRBJ2-1	TRBD2	NA
ASSPTTSNQPQH	TRBV28	TRBJ1-5	NA	once
ASSRGLSYEQY	TRBV19	TRBJ2-7	TRBD1	NA
ASSQGLAGNTDTQY	TRBV3-1/TRBV3-2	TRBJ2-3	TRBD2	NA
ASSLSPSSGTDTQY	TRBV13	TRBJ2-3	NA	NA
ASSFRGGNTEAF	TRBV27	TRBJ1-1	TRBD1	NA
ATGGAGNEQF	TRBV24-1	TRBJ2-1	NA	NA
ASRQPGQGNQPQH	TRBV28	TRBJ1-5	TRBD1	NA
ASSWGAYGYT	TRBV28	TRBJ1-2	NA	NA
ASRAGTGSDGYT	TRBV5-1	TRBJ1-2	TRBD1	NA
ASSLPGYMYGYT	TRBV7-2	TRBJ1-2	NA	NA
ASSPRTNTYEQY	TRBV9	TRBJ2-7	NA	NA
ASSSTGGGNQPQH	TRBV5-1	TRBJ1-5	TRBD1	NA
ASSLELAGGETQY	TRBV5-6	TRBJ2-5	TRBD2	NA
ASSQRLAGPYEQY	TRBV4-3	TRBJ2-7	TRBD2	NA
ASTLSGALGNQPQH	TRBV19	TRBJ1-5	NA	NA
ASSLELLQETQY	TRBV11-2	TRBJ2-5	NA	NA
ASSLWTGWSGANVLT	TRBV5-4	TRBJ2-6	TRBD1	few
ASSLGRTVGTAHTTQY	TRBV7-2	TRBJ2-3	NA	NA
ASSSRQGETQY	TRBV18	TRBJ2-5	TRBD1	NA
ASSIGTGASTDTQY	TRBV19	TRBJ2-3	TRBD1	once
ATSDPRDEQY	TRBV24-1	TRBJ2-7	NA	NA
ASSEALRGEQY	TRBV2	TRBJ2-7	NA	NA
ASSSLYGSSYNEQF	TRBV5-5	TRBJ2-1	NA	NA
ASSGQEDQPQH	TRBV12-3/TRBV12-4	TRBJ1-5	TRBD1	NA
ARSLVSKDRCRTGELF	TRBV5-3	TRBJ2-2	TRBD1	NA
SVAILQGHGEQY	TRBV29-1	TRBJ2-7	NA	NA
ASSSSGGAKPGELF	TRBV6-6	TRBJ2-2	TRBD2	NA
ASSPGTSGRGEQY	TRBV27	TRBJ2-7	TRBD2	once
ATSDPGLAGGYNEQF	TRBV24-1	TRBJ2-1	TRBD2	NA
ASSQYHTYYEQY	TRBV14	TRBJ2-7	NA	NA
ASSFRQGSTGELF	TRBV5-5	TRBJ2-2	TRBD1	NA
ASRAQGENEQY	TRBV6-6	TRBJ2-7	TRBD1	NA
ASSDHREEQF	TRBV12-3/TRBV12-4	TRBJ2-1	NA	NA
AISPLAGGDNEQF	TRBV10-3	TRBJ2-1	TRBD2	NA
ASSLNTGGYEGHEQY	TRBV4-3	TRBJ2-7	TRBD1	NA
AAYPSGSADTGELF	TRBV6-6	TRBJ2-2	TRBD2	NA
ASSLDVTSGPSPYNEQF	TRBV7-7	TRBJ2-1	TRBD2	NA
ASSAQDHSGNTIY	TRBV5-4	TRBJ1-3	NA	NA
ASSLYPDTGELF	TRBV28	TRBJ2-2	NA	once
ASREAGGRSYGYT	TRBV28	TRBJ1-2	TRBD1	NA
ASSQETSFGGEQY	TRBV4-3	TRBJ2-7	TRBD2	NA
ASRREGLTEAF	TRBV6-6	TRBJ1-1	NA	NA
ASSFAPGTGATQETQY	TRBV5-1	TRBJ2-5	TRBD1	NA
ASTWDRVAGELF	TRBV6-5	TRBJ2-2	TRBD1	NA
ASSDRRSGNTIY	TRBV2	TRBJ1-3	NA	NA
ASSPGLASEQF	TRBV18	TRBJ2-1	TRBD2	NA
ASSTRRQGDGYT	TRBV6-5	TRBJ1-2	TRBD1	NA
ASSADVAGLYNEQF	TRBV7-9	TRBJ2-1	TRBD2	NA
ASSTTRHPNQPQH	TRBV21-1	TRBJ1-5	NA	NA
ASSYTGQATEAF	TRBV6-2/TRBV6-3	TRBJ1-1	TRBD1	few
ASSLAVRETQY	TRBV7-9	TRBJ2-5	NA	NA
ASSTGLAGDNEQF	TRBV19	TRBJ2-1	TRBD2	NA